This TCR beta chain was captured by sequencing in a study of cytomegalovirus exposure and HLA in healthy donors. Study results and caveats: Clonal expansion, a later analysis showed, was greater in HLA-associated TCR beta chains than in equally common others. An analysis that came later showed most CMV-associated TCR beta chains appearing HLA-restricted.

In the PCR, 60 Vbeta and 13 Jbeta primers were used. Original analysis: Approximately 87 million unique TCR beta chains, some 9.9 million shared, were counted in a later analysis. Profiling relied on immunoSEQ multiplex PCR, and the TCRdb table lists in-frame clones only, not all of them. V and J calls and clone size are copied from that table; D and trimming were computed from the DNA. Here the sample spans around 130,000 clones, over 60% being singletons. Regarding this clone: Its antigen remains unidentified.

Germline V gene sequence: CDR1 MGHDK, CDR2 SYGVNS. The CDR3 sequence is 14 residues long. This sequence was found in a young man in good health and CMV-seropositive. Sequencing input: PBMCs. The chain joins TRBV25-1 to TRBJ2-5; 8 bases line up with TRBD1. The J call is uncertain, as TRBJ2-7 better fits the DNA end. The CDR3, as DNA: TGTGCCAGCAGAAGTACAGGGGGCTCCTACGAGCAGTACTTC. It translates to CASRSTGGSYEQYF.